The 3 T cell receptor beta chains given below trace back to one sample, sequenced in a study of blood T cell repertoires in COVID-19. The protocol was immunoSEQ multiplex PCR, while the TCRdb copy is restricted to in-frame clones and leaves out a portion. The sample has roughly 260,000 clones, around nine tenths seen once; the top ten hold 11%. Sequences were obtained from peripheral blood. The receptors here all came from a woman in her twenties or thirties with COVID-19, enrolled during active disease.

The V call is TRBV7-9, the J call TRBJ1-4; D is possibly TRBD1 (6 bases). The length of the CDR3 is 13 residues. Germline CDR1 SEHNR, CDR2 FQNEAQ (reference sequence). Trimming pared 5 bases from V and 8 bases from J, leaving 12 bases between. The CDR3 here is CASSLNTGEKLFF. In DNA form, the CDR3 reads TGTGCCAGCAGCCTGAATACAGGGGAAAAACTGTTTTTT.

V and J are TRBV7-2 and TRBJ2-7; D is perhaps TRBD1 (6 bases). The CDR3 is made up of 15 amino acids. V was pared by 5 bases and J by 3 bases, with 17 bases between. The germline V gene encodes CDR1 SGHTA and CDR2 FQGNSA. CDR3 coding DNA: TGTGCCAGCAGCCACCCGGGACACCCAAGCTACGAGCAGTACTTC. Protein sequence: CASSHPGHPSYEQYF.

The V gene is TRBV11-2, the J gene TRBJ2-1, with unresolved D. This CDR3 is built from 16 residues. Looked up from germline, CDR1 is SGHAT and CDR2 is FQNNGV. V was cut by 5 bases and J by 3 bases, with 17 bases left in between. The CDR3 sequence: CASSPHGLDLYNEQFF. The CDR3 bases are TGTGCCAGCAGCCCCCACGGTCTAGACCTCTACAATGAGCAGTTCTTC.